This T cell receptor beta chain was recorded in a study of T cell responses to AZD1222 COVID-19 vaccine. Study-level findings and limits: Of the AZD1222 recipients, only 5 to 7 were seropositive at baseline. The study sampled repertoires only after the peak T cell response.

This CDR3 spans 14 amino acids. The germline V gene encodes CDR1 SGHTA and CDR2 FQGNSA. V shed 5 bases, J shed 5 bases, and the junction held 8 bases outside the gene matches. Researchers grouped second doses given at about 4 or about 12 weeks into one pool. Concerning this clone itself: What it recognizes is unknown.

Assay used: immunoSEQ multiplex PCR; TCRdb lists only in-frame clones, some missing. Of tens of thousands of clones detected, roughly 89% appear once; the ten largest clones hold about 9.3%. The chain combines TRBV7-2 with TRBJ1-2, with 7 bases fitting TRBD1. Here the sequenced sample was peripheral blood, taken 28 days after the second AZD1222 dose. The clonotype comes from an adult who received the AZD1222 COVID-19 vaccine. For the CDR3, the DNA is TGTGCCAGCAGCCGGGACAGACCTACGTATGGCTACACCTTC. Encoded protein: CASSRDRPTYGYTF. The variable domain in full, completed from reference TRBV7-2 and TRBJ1-2, reads GAGVSQSPSNKVTEKGKDVELRCDPISGHTALYWYRQSLGQGLEFLIYFQGNSAPDKSGLPSDRFSAERTGGSVSTLTIQRTQQEDSAVYLCASSRDRPTYGYTFGSGTRLTVV.